One and the same sample provided the 18 T cell receptor beta chains below, sequenced in a study of blood T cell repertoires in COVID-19. Clones were sequenced by immunoSEQ multiplex PCR, and TCRdb holds only the in-frame ones, with some missing. The table shows about 71,000 clones, with roughly 88% occurring only once. Sequences were obtained from peripheral blood. These receptors originate from a human donor in a cohort sampled during active COVID-19.

This rearrangement joins TRBV19 to TRBJ1-4; D unresolved. CDR1 is LNHDA and CDR2 is SQIVND in the germline V gene (reference sequence). The V end was cut by 4 bases, the J end by 7 bases, with 16 bases between. CDR3 size: 15 residues. CDR3 DNA: TGTGCCAGTAGTAGTTTACAGAAGGTGCGTGAAAAACTGTTTTTT. Protein: CASSSLQKVREKLFF.

This clone has only a few counts. The chain carries TRBV11-2 and TRBJ2-7, with D possibly being TRBD1 (5 bases). Germline V lookup: CDR1 SGHAT, CDR2 FQNNGV. V was pared by 1 base and J by 3 bases, with 10 bases between. This CDR3 has 14 residues. This CDR3 reads CASSLGREYYEQYF. CDR3 DNA: TGTGCCAGCAGCTTAGGCAGGGAATACTACGAGCAGTACTTC. Full variable domain (missing parts from reference TRBV11-2 and TRBJ2-7): EAGVAQSPRYKIIEKRQSVAFWCNPISGHATLYWYQQILGQGPKLLIQFQNNGVVDDSQLPKDRFSAERLKGVDSTLKIQPAKLEDSAVYLCASSLGREYYEQYFGPGTRLTVT.

This clone was detected only a few times. This chain links TRBV5-5 with TRBJ2-5; 11 bases line up with TRBD2. The ends lost 0 bases at V and 4 bases at J; junction bases unmatched: 2. The CDR3 is 15 amino acids. Germline V gene data show CDR1 as SGHKS and CDR2 as YYEKEE (reference sequence). The CDR3 protein is CASSLEGTSGETQYF. CDR3 nucleotide sequence: TGTGCCAGCAGCTTGGAAGGGACTAGCGGAGAGACCCAGTACTTC.

V gene TRBV3-1 (or the pseudogene TRBV3-2) combines with J gene TRBJ2-1; 12 nucleotides match TRBD2. Germline trimming cut 3 bases from V and 7 bases from J; bases unmatched to any gene: 4. Germline assignment: CDR1 LGHDT and CDR2 YNNKEL (reference sequence). The CDR3 loop spans 15 amino acids. The CDR3 loop is CASSQLTSGRNEQFF. In DNA, the CDR3 is TGTGCCAGCAGCCAGTTGACTAGCGGGAGAAATGAGCAGTTCTTC.

The chain uses TRBV28 and TRBJ2-1; weak D call: TRBD2 (5 bases). Germline V lookup: CDR1 MDHEN, CDR2 SYDVKM. V was clipped by 6 bases and J by 7 bases, with 13 bases between them. The CDR3 loop spans 13 amino acids. The CDR3 protein is CASRSPRGNEQFF. The DNA of the CDR3 is TGTGCCAGCAGGAGTCCCCGGGGTAATGAGCAGTTCTTC.

The sample holds one count of this clone. The V and J genes are TRBV9 and TRBJ1-2; D may be TRBD1 (6 bases). The CDR3 is 14 residues long. The germline V gene encodes CDR1 SGDLS and CDR2 YYNGEE. Trimming left V 3 bases short and J 3 bases short, with 12 bases between. CDR3 sequence: CASSGGGADYGYTF. As DNA, the CDR3 is TGTGCCAGCAGCGGCGGGGGGGCTGACTATGGCTACACCTTC.

The genes are TRBV7-8 and TRBJ2-5, with D possibly TRBD2 on 5 matching bases. V was pared by 6 bases and J by 5 bases, with 10 bases between. The germline gives CDR1 SGHVS, CDR2 FQNEAQ. The CDR3 totals 12 residues. CDR3 region: CASSNTRETQYF. In nucleotides, the CDR3 is TGTGCCAGCAGTAATACTAGGGAGACCCAGTACTTC.

Only a few counts were recorded for this clone. The genes are TRBV5-1 and TRBJ1-2; TRBD1 might be the D (6 bases). V gave up 0 bases and J gave up 4 bases, with 10 bases separating them. The CDR3 runs to 14 residues. Per germline, CDR1 SGHRS and CDR2 YFSETQ. CDR3 region: CASSLGTASYGYTF. The CDR3 coding sequence is TGCGCCAGCAGCTTGGGGACAGCGAGCTATGGCTACACCTTC.

The chain has TRBV29-1 and TRBJ2-6; D is uncertain. The CDR3 covers 14 residues. V dropped 3 bases and J dropped 0 bases, with 6 bases sitting between them. The germline gives CDR1 SQVTM, CDR2 ANQGSEA. The CDR3, as DNA: TGCAGCGTTGACAGTGACTCTGGGGCCAACGTCCTGACTTTC. It encodes CSVDSDSGANVLTF.

The V and J genes are TRBV28 and TRBJ2-4; a possible D gene is TRBD1 (5 bases). Germline assignment: CDR1 MDHEN and CDR2 SYDVKM. The length of the CDR3 is 14 residues. V was trimmed by 4 bases and J by 3 bases, leaving 10 bases between them. The CDR3 here is CASSWRQGKNIQYF. The CDR3 nucleotides read TGTGCCAGCAGTTGGCGGCAGGGCAAAAACATTCAGTACTTC.

The chain carries TRBV6-2 or TRBV6-3 and TRBJ1-2, with 7 bases aligning to TRBD1. From germline, CDR1 is MNHEY and CDR2 SVGEGT. With V trimmed by 6 bases and J by 0 bases, 10 bases remained unmatched. CDR3 length: 16 residues. The CDR3 DNA is TGTGCCAGCAGCCGCCCCGGACAGGAAGCTAACTATGGCTACACCTTC. Translated, it gives CASSRPGQEANYGYTF.

This sequence joins TRBV19 and TRBJ1-5; no clear D gene. V was shortened by 7 bases and J by 2 bases, with 18 bases between the two germline ends. This CDR3 has 16 amino acids. Germline V gene lookup returns CDR1 LNHDA and CDR2 SQIVND (reference sequence). The CDR3 coding sequence is TGTGCCAGTATGGGGTATGGAGGTGTGGGCAATCAGCCCCAGCATTTT. As protein: CASMGYGGVGNQPQHF.

The chain employs TRBV19 and TRBJ1-1; TRBD1 aligns across 7 bases. Germline assignment: CDR1 LNHDA and CDR2 SQIVND (reference sequence). Trimming cost V 4 bases and J 6 bases; bases outside gene matches: 2. The CDR3 is 12 amino acids. CDR3 DNA: TGTGCCAGTAGTACAGGGGGACCTGAAGCTTTCTTT. Translated, it gives CASSTGGPEAFF.

In its sample, this clone was seen once. In DNA, the CDR3 is TGTGCCAGCAGTGGAGGGGTACTTCGGCGAGATACGCAGTATTTT. Amino acids: CASSGGVLRRDTQYF. This sequence joins TRBV28 and TRBJ2-3; the D gene is possibly TRBD2 (6 bases). Between the trimmed V and J ends, which lost 5 bases and 5 bases, there was a span of 17 bases. Germline CDR1 is MDHEN and CDR2 is SYDVKM. The CDR3 totals 15 residues.

This clone was recorded once. The J gene is TRBJ1-4, the V gene TRBV7-8, with a possible D match to TRBD1 (5 bases). V was shortened by 4 bases and J by 6 bases, with 15 bases between the two germline ends. CDR1 is SGHVS, CDR2 FQNEAQ, per germline. This CDR3 is 15 amino acids long. CDR3 nucleotides: TGTGCCAGCAGCTCTGGGGGGAATGTGGATGAAAAACTGTTTTTT. Translation: CASSSGGNVDEKLFF.

The chain employs TRBV28 and TRBJ1-4; TRBD1 aligns across 7 bases. The J segment lost 8 bases and the V segment lost 3 bases, leaving 12 bases of the junction unmatched. CDR3 length: 16 amino acids. Looked up from germline, CDR1 is MDHEN and CDR2 is SYDVKM. In DNA form, the CDR3 reads TGTGCCAGCAGTTTTCCTCCTGGGACAGCAAAGGAAAAACTGTTTTTT. Translated, it gives CASSFPPGTAKEKLFF.

This chain links TRBV28 with TRBJ2-1; 16 positions match TRBD2. The V gene end was trimmed by 5 bases and the J gene end by 7 bases; junction bases not matched to a gene: 11. Germline V gene data show CDR1 as MDHEN and CDR2 as SYDVKM. The CDR3 extends over 18 amino acids. In DNA form, the CDR3 reads TGTGCCAGCAGTGAACCGGGACTAGCGGGAGGGTACGGGAATGAGCAGTTCTTC. Encoded protein: CASSEPGLAGGYGNEQFF.

The V call is TRBV7-8, the J call TRBJ2-5; no reliable D call. CDR3 size: 14 residues. Germline assignment: CDR1 SGHVS and CDR2 FQNEAQ. The germline V and J ends were trimmed by 7 bases and 1 base, with 13 bases remaining between them. The CDR3 nucleotides are TGTGCCAGCATTCCAAGTAGATTCCAAGAGACCCAGTACTTC. Amino acids: CASIPSRFQETQYF.